This is a list of T cell receptor beta chains from one sample in a study of graft-versus-host responses after intestinal transplantation. Method: immunoSEQ multiplex PCR; TCRdb's copy keeps in-frame clones and lacks some. Among more than 2,500 clones listed, 60% to 80% were seen once. Sequenced here: ileum tissue, sampled roughly 5 and 7 days after intestinal transplantation. These receptor sequences come from a human patient who received an intestinal transplant, so some T cells may come from the graft donor. Each CDR3 is given with its conserved first and last residue. Fields, in order: V gene, J gene, CDR3 protein.

>TRBV25-1|TRBJ2-1
CASSEYSNEQFF
>TRBV5-6|TRBJ2-7
CASSGTSLPSYEQYF
>TRBV5-5|TRBJ2-1
CASSLGEGVIGYNEQFF
>TRBV4-3|TRBJ2-4
CASSQKVAKNIQYF
>TRBV7-6|TRBJ2-2
CASSSKGPLNTGELFF
>TRBV6-4|TRBJ2-3
CASSEAGGTDTQYF
>TRBV25-1|TRBJ2-5
CASSTGTGTQYF
>TRBV25-1|TRBJ2-1
CASSEYYEQFF
>TRBV10-1|TRBJ2-1
CASSVLGTSGSASCNEQFF
>TRBV13|TRBJ2-1
CASSSVGLAGGLWNEQFF
>TRBV20-1|TRBJ2-5
CSVPVGTQYF
>TRBV7-9|TRBJ1-1
CASSLAREGVAAFF
>TRBV6-6|TRBJ2-3
CASSYASGGTDTQYF
>TRBV7-9|TRBJ2-7
CASSPTSGASDWDEQYF
>TRBV28|TRBJ1-1
CASNRPTGTENTEAFF
>TRBV7-9|TRBJ2-1
CASSLPGGNEQFF
>TRBV27|TRBJ1-6
CASSFRGHNSPLHF
>TRBV5-4|TRBJ2-1
CASSPSGSEQFF
>TRBV7-2|TRBJ1-2
CASSVRDRDYGYTF
>TRBV4-2|NA
CASSQDLAGGSYEQYF
>TRBV5-1|TRBJ2-1
CASSPVSVSYNEQFF
>TRBV30|TRBJ1-1
CAWSVNTEAFF
>TRBV7-2|TRBJ2-3
CASSLDRASTDTQYF
>TRBV7-9|TRBJ1-2
CASSSLLGGGQSNYGYTF
>TRBV4-1|TRBJ2-6
CASSPGWSGANVLTF
>TRBV21-1|TRBJ2-5
CASSISIGYTFSETQYF
>TRBV5-6|TRBJ2-3
CASSSGGLSTDTQYF
>TRBV29-1|TRBJ2-7
CSVDGPGEQYF
>TRBV10-1|TRBJ1-1
CASSENTEAFF
>TRBV5-1|TRBJ2-1
CASSFGTGVYNEQFF
>TRBV5-4|TRBJ2-5
CASSQPGQGFQETQYF
>TRBV5-6|TRBJ2-5
CASSFQETQYF
>TRBV6-5|TRBJ1-2
CASSYSISYGYGYTF